Sequencing of this TCR beta chain was carried out in a study of CXCR3-negative and CXCR3-positive naive CD8 T cells. This CDR3 region has 13 residues. Germline V gene lookup returns CDR1 SEHNR and CDR2 FQNEAQ (reference sequence). General study results and limits: Relative to memory CD8+ cells, whose diversity was much lower, both naive subsets had comparably high diversity. When CXCR3-positive naive cells were set against CXCR3-negative naive cells, the former had more hydrophobic TRB CDR3s.

On this clonotype itself: The target antigen is unknown.

UMI-labeled 5' RACE yielded the TRB cDNA libraries. TCRdb reprocessed the 5' RACE reads, with one entry per CDR3 protein and no DNA. Seen in this sample are more than 80,000 distinct CDR3 sequences; the ten most common clones hold less than 1%. The V gene is TRBV7-9, the J gene TRBJ1-2; TCRdb lists TRBD1, though no DNA is available to test this call. Sequencing was carried out using naive CXCR3+ CD8+ T cells from blood. Subset defined: CD45RO-CCR7+CD27+CD95- naive CD8+ T cells expressing CXCR3 (TNR3+). This TCR was recovered from a human donor in good health. Some clones in this sample may be carry-over from other donors' samples. The CDR3 spells CASSKFGGFGYTF.